These 14 T cell receptor beta chains originate from one sample sequenced in a study of PD-1 blockade in classical Hodgkin lymphoma. The repertoire was sequenced with immunoSEQ multiplex PCR; TCRdb's copy has only in-frame clones and lacks some. The repertoire consists of some 95,000 clones, with approximately 92% occurring once and the leading ten covering approximately 12%. Autologous stem cell transplantation was followed by relapse in every patient, and brentuximab vedotin exposure varied. Source: peripheral blood mononuclear cells (PBMCs), taken before the second cycle of nivolumab. Every receptor here comes from a human donor with classical Hodgkin lymphoma.

The J gene is TRBJ2-1, the V gene TRBV2; D is undetermined. Trimming removed 5 bases from V and 6 bases from J, with 5 bases in between. The CDR3 extends over 11 amino acids. Germline V gene lookup returns CDR1 SNHLY and CDR2 FYNNEI. The CDR3 sequence: CASSPGNEQFF. The DNA for the CDR3 is TGTGCCAGCAGTCCAGGCAATGAGCAGTTCTTC.

The J gene is TRBJ2-2, the V gene TRBV19; unclear D gene. The CDR3 is 14 amino acids. The germline V and J ends were trimmed by 4 bases and 3 bases, with 9 bases remaining between them. CDR1 LNHDA and CDR2 SQIVND come from the germline V gene (reference sequence). The CDR3 sequence: CASSKVADTGELFF. Here the CDR3 DNA reads TGTGCCAGTAGTAAGGTGGCGGACACCGGGGAGCTGTTTTTT.

This sequence joins TRBV13 and TRBJ2-2; 8 bases align to TRBD2. V lost 7 bases and J lost 7; bases outside the gene matches: 11. This CDR3 contains 15 residues. Germline V gene data show CDR1 as PRHDT and CDR2 as FYEKMQ (reference sequence). The chain's CDR3 is CASNPYGGGVGELFF. CDR3 nucleotide sequence: TGTGCCAGCAACCCCTACGGGGGGGGCGTCGGGGAGCTGTTTTTT.

The V gene is TRBV28, the J gene TRBJ2-2; tentatively, D is TRBD1 (6 bases). V gave up 6 bases and J gave up 0 bases, with 11 bases separating them. CDR3 size: 15 residues. Germline CDR1 is MDHEN and CDR2 is SYDVKM. The CDR3 spells CASRSGTTNTGELFF. CDR3 in DNA: TGTGCCAGCAGATCCGGGACAACGAACACCGGGGAGCTGTTTTTT.

V is TRBV6-6 and J is TRBJ2-5; 7 bases map to TRBD1. Germline assignment: CDR1 MNHNY and CDR2 SVGAGI (reference sequence). The CDR3 sequence is 12 residues long. The J segment lost 11 bases and the V segment lost 4 bases, leaving 7 bases of the junction unmatched. The CDR3: CASSSTGVQQYF. The CDR3 region has the DNA TGTGCCAGCAGTTCCACAGGGGTTCAGCAGTACTTC.

The CDR3 bases are TGTGCCAGCAGCTTGGAAGGGACTAGCGGGAGTGCGCAGTATTTT. It specifies CASSLEGTSGSAQYF. V gene TRBV5-4 combines with J gene TRBJ2-3, with 14 bases that match TRBD2. The CDR3 has 15 residues. The germline gives CDR1 SGHNT, CDR2 YYREEE (reference sequence). Trimming at V came to 0 bases and at J to 10 bases, leaving 4 bases not matched to a gene.

The chain recombines TRBV6-5 with TRBJ2-7; D remains unclear. Per the germline V gene, CDR1 is MNHEY and CDR2 is SVGAGI. V was cut by 0 bases and J by 3 bases, with 6 bases left in between. The CDR3 sequence is 13 residues long. The CDR3 DNA reads TGTGCCAGCAGTTACTCGACGGGCTACGAGCAGTACTTC. This encodes CASSYSTGYEQYF.

The gene calls are TRBV7-8 and TRBJ2-6; the D is unclear. Trimming shortened V by 4 bases and J by 0 bases, and 7 bases separated the two germline ends. Germline lookup yields CDR1 SGHVS and CDR2 FQNEAQ. The CDR3 is 15 amino acids. In DNA, the CDR3 is TGTGCCAGCAGCTACGCGAGCTCTGGGGCCAACGTCCTGACTTTC. Amino acids: CASSYASSGANVLTF.

The rearrangement uses TRBV19 and TRBJ2-7; tentatively, D is TRBD2 (6 bases). The germline V gene has CDR1 LNHDA and CDR2 SQIVND (reference sequence). The CDR3 sequence is 16 residues long. The ends were cut back, 8 bases at V and 2 bases at J, with 22 bases in the middle. The CDR3 DNA reads TGTGCCAGTCGCTCCCAAACAGGTTGGGGGGCCTACGAGCAGTACTTC. This codes for CASRSQTGWGAYEQYF. The complete variable domain, with remaining parts taken from reference TRBV19 and TRBJ2-7, reads DGGITQSPKYLFRKEGQNVTLSCEQNLNHDAMYWYRQDPGQGLRLIYYSQIVNDFQKGDIAEGYSVSREKKESFPLTVTSAQKNPTAFYLCASRSQTGWGAYEQYFGPGTRLTVT.

The sample holds one count of this clone. The junction shows a germline mismatch at one end, possibly a read error. The V and J genes are TRBV5-5 and TRBJ1-2, with a weak D call TRBD1 (5 bases). The length of the CDR3 is 13 residues. The germline gives CDR1 SGHKS, CDR2 YYEKEE (reference sequence). The CDR3 nucleotides read TGTGCCAGCAGCACCTTAGACAGTCAGGGTTTGGGCTTC. Residues: CASSTLDSQGLGF.

The sample holds one count of this clone. The rearrangement uses TRBV7-8 and TRBJ2-3, with a possible D match to TRBD2 (6 bases). The germline V and J ends were trimmed by 5 bases and 9 bases, with 15 bases remaining between them. Germline-derived CDR1 and CDR2 are SGHVS and FQNEAQ. The CDR3 runs 13 residues. CDR3 sequence: CASSNRRLETQYF. CDR3 nucleotides: TGTGCCAGCAGCAACCGCAGACTAGAAACGCAGTATTTT.

The J gene is TRBJ2-7, the V gene TRBV14; possibly TRBD1 for D (5 bases). The germline V gene has CDR1 SGHDN and CDR2 FVKESK. V lost 1 base and J 2 bases, leaving 6 bases between the germline ends. This CDR3 contains 13 residues. CDR3: CASSQGGTYEQYF. As DNA, the CDR3 is TGTGCCAGCAGCCAAGGGGGCACCTACGAGCAGTACTTC. Drawing the rest from reference TRBV14 and TRBJ2-7, the complete variable domain is EAGVTQFPSHSVIEKGQTVTLRCDPISGHDNLYWYRRVMGKEIKFLLHFVKESKQDESGMPNNRFLAERTGGTYSTLKVQPAELEDSGVYFCASSQGGTYEQYFGPGTRLTVT.

This rearrangement joins TRBV5-1 to TRBJ2-2; no definite D call. CDR3 size: 14 residues. V was cut by 4 bases and J by 9 bases, with 16 bases left in between. The germline V gene encodes CDR1 SGHRS and CDR2 YFSETQ. The CDR3 sequence: CASSDGQPGRELFF. In nucleotides, the CDR3 is TGCGCCAGCAGCGATGGCCAGCCTGGTAGGGAGCTGTTTTTT.

The chain employs TRBV27 and TRBJ2-1; D might be TRBD2 (5 bases). Germline CDR1 is MNHEY and CDR2 is SMNVEV (reference sequence). This CDR3 region has 15 residues. With 7 bases removed from V and 4 bases from J, the gap between germline ends came to 17 bases. The CDR3 here is CASTGGGFGYNEQFF. As DNA, the CDR3 is TGTGCCAGCACGGGCGGCGGGTTTGGATACAATGAGCAGTTCTTC.